The clone carrying this T cell receptor (beta chain) was seen many times. Library construction for TCR beta used iRepertoire HTBI primers and Arm-PCR of CDR3 regions. TCRdb independently ran MiXCR on the multiplex PCR reads; one entry per CDR3 protein. The table lists 350,000 to 500,000 distinct CDR3 sequences, approximately 22% of them singletons. The sample comes from a study of regulatory T cells in long-lasting Graves disease. As for the study in general: With positive TSH receptor antibodies and over 5 years of antithyroid drugs, Graves' disease was considered persistent.

CDR1 is MDHEN, CDR2 SYDVKM, per germline. With 6 bases clipped from V and 7 bases from J, the junction kept 9 bases outside the gene matches. This CDR3 contains 14 residues. Time point specified: persistent/refractory GD, antithyroid drugs over 5 years with positive TRAb. TCR sequences were obtained from RNA taken from PBMCs. This clonotype was sampled from a female donor with Graves disease. The rearrangement joins TRBV28 to TRBJ1-2; 9 bases map to TRBD1. The sample was peripheral blood mononuclear cells (PBMCs), taken when the disease was refractory, from a patient treated with antithyroid drugs. CDR3 nucleotides: TGTGCCAGCAGGGACAGGGGAGGCGCCGTTGGCTACACCTTC. Its protein is CASRDRGGAVGYTF.